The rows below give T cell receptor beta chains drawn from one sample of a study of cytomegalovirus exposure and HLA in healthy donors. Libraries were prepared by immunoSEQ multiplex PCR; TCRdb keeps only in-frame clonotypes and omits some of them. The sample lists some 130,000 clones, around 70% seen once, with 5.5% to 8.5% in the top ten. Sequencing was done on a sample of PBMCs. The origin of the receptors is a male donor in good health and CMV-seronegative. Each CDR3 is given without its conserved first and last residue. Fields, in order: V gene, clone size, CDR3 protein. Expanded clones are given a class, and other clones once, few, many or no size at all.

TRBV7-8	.	ASSPHIVQGANSPLH
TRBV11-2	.	ASSSGVVGNTIY
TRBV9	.	ASSSQYGYT
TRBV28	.	ASSSDRAGEQY
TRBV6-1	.	ASRDKGARRQF
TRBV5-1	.	ASSLETVQETQY
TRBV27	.	ASSSEAGGNQPQH
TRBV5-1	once	ASSLIPSGVYNEQF
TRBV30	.	AWTIGTSSYNEQF
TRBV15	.	AISRSGNGNTIY
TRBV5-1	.	ASSLTGGPYEQY
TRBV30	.	AWRAPLRDRVIRSYEQY
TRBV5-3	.	ASLVGGKEAYEQY
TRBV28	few	ASRPPGLAGEWSYEQY
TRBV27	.	ASSLGADYEQY
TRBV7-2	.	ASSSGNIQY
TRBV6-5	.	ASSYGTGQETQY
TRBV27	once	ASSFSSGYEQY
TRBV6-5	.	ASSEGDNSYEQY
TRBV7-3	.	ASSLLSGPYEQY
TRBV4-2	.	ASSQASNYEQY
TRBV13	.	ASSLVGIQDDTIY
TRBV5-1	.	ASSSQPGATEAF
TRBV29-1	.	SVGLAGKGQTQY
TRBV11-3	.	ASSLNRAPNNEQF
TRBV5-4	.	ASSQTGGANEKLF
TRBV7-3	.	ASSLSAAGGSNYGYT
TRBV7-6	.	ASSQRAATGKGNTIY
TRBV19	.	ASSIVQPGQGIDGYT
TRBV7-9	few	ASASGTYEQY
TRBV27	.	ASSSRGGRGTAKNIQY
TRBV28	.	ASNSGTSIGELF
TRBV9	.	ASSVGTTWETQY
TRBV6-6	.	ASSQDSTSYEQY
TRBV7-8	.	ASSRDRSYEQY
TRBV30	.	AWNTGGHEQY
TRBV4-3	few	ASSRGLGLNTEAF
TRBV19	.	ASSISAGGVPYEQY
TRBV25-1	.	ASSDSTGPYEQY
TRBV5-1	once	ASSLLGDYEQY
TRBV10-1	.	ASSESRGLHEQY
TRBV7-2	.	ASSLGGGSDTQY
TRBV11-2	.	ASSDMGQVSTDTQY
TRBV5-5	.	ASSLVQVQETQY
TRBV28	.	ASSLGWDTNGHEQY
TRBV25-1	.	ASSARGTGDNSPLH
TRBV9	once	ASSVGSGGPVWDTQY
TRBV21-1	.	ASSKVFRSSYNSPLH
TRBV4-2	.	ASSQGTGLAGESYEQY
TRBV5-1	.	ASSLGIAVYTGELF
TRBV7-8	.	ASSLAIGDTSGTEAF
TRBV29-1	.	SVVGGAGEQY
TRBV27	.	ASSRAGLAGYNEQF
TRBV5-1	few	ASSLYSNGQGEAF
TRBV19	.	ASSIDHPRQGLLPSSSYEQY